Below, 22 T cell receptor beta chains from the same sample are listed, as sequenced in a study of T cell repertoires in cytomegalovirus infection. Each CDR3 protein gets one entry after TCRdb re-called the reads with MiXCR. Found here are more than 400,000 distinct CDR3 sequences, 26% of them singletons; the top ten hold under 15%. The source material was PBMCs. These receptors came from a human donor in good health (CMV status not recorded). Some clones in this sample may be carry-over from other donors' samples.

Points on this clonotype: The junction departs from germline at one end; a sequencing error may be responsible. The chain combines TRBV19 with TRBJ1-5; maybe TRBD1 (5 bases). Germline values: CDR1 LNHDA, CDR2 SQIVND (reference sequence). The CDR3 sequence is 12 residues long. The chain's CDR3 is CASSQGYQPQRF. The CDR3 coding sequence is TGTGCCAGTAGCCAGGGATATCAGCCCCAGCGTTTT.

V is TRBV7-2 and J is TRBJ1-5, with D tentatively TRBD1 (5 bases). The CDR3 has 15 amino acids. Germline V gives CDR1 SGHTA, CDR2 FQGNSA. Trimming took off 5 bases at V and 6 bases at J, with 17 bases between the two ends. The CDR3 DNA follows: TGTGCCAGCAGCCCTCCAGGGCGGGTAGGTCAGCCCCAGCATTTT. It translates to CASSPPGRVGQPQHF.

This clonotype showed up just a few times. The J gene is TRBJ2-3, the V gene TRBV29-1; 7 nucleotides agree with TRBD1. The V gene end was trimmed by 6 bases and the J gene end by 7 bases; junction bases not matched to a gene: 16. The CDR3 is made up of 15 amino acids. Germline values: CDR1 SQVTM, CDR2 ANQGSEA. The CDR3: CSVRARDREIHTQYF. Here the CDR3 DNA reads TGCAGCGTACGAGCCCGGGACAGAGAGATCCATACGCAGTATTTT.

CDR3 in amino acids: CSVSRQDQETQYF. DNA of the CDR3: TGCAGCGTTTCCCGACAGGACCAAGAGACCCAGTACTTC. V and J are TRBV29-1 and TRBJ2-5, with D possibly being TRBD1 (6 bases). Germline assignment: CDR1 SQVTM and CDR2 ANQGSEA. The CDR3 contains 13 residues. Trimming shortened V by 5 bases and J by 0 bases, and 10 bases separated the two germline ends.

In DNA, the CDR3 is TGTGCCAGCAGCTCCGGGCCGAGGATCTGGGATGGCTACACCTTC. Translation: CASSSGPRIWDGYTF. J is TRBJ1-2 and V is TRBV11-2; D gene unclear. The CDR3 extends over 15 amino acids. CDR1 is SGHAT, CDR2 FQNNGV, per germline. V lost 4 bases to trimming and J lost 6 bases, with 18 bases between them. Based on the CDR3 plus reference TRBV11-2 and TRBJ1-2, the full variable domain is EAGVAQSPRYKIIEKRQSVAFWCNPISGHATLYWYQQILGQGPKLLIQFQNNGVVDDSQLPKDRFSAERLKGVDSTLKIQPAKLEDSAVYLCASSSGPRIWDGYTFGSGTRLTVV.

The CDR3 loop reads CASSYQGAIYEQYV. The CDR3 nucleotides read TGTGCCAGCAGTTACCAGGGGGCCATCTACGAGCAGTACGTC. The chain recombines TRBV6-6 with TRBJ2-7; the match to TRBD1 covers 8 bases. V shed 2 bases, J shed 3 bases, and the junction held 3 bases outside the gene matches. Germline V gives CDR1 MNHNY, CDR2 SVGAGI (reference sequence). CDR3 length: 14 residues.

The CDR3 region is CASIGSLIEKLFF. In DNA, the CDR3 is TGTGCCAGCATAGGGAGCCTAATCGAAAAACTGTTTTTT. This chain joins TRBV2 and TRBJ1-4; D uncertain. The V and J ends lost 7 bases and 8 bases respectively, with 14 bases between them. This CDR3 is 13 amino acids long. The germline gives CDR1 SNHLY, CDR2 FYNNEI.

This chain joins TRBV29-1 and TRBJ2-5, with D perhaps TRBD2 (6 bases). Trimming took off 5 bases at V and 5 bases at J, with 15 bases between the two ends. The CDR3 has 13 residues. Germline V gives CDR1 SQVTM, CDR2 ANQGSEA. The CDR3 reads CSVNDGGRETQYF. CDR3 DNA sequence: TGCAGCGTTAACGACGGGGGTCGGGAGACCCAGTACTTC.

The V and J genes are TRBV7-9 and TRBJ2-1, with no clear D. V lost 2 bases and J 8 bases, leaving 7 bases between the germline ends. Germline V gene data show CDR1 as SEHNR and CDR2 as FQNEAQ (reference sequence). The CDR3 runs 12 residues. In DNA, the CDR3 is TGTGCCAGCAGCTTAAGTCGAGATGAGCAGTTCTTC. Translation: CASSLSRDEQFF. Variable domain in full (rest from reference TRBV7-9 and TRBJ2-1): DTGVSQNPRHKITKRGQNVTFRCDPISEHNRLYWYRQTLGQGPEFLTYFQNEAQLEKSRLLSDRFSAERPKGSFSTLEIQRTEQGDSAMYLCASSLSRDEQFFGPGTRLTVL.

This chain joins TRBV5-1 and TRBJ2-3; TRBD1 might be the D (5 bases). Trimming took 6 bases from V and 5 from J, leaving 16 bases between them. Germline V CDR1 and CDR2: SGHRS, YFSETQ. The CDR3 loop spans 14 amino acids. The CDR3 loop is CASNRQGSEDTQYF. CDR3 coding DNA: TGCGCCAGCAATCGTCAGGGTAGTGAAGATACGCAGTATTTT.

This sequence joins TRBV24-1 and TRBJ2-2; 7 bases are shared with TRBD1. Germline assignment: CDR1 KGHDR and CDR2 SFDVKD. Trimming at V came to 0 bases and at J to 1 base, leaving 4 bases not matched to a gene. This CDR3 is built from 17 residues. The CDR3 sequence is CATSDLQGTENTGELFF. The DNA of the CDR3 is TGTGCCACCAGTGATTTGCAGGGGACAGAGAACACCGGGGAGCTGTTTTTT.

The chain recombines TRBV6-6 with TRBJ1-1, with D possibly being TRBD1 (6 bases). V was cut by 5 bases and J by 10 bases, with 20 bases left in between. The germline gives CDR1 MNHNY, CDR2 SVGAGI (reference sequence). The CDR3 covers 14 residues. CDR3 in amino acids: CASSALTTGGLAFF. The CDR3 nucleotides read TGTGCCAGCAGTGCGCTAACGACAGGAGGTCTAGCTTTCTTT.

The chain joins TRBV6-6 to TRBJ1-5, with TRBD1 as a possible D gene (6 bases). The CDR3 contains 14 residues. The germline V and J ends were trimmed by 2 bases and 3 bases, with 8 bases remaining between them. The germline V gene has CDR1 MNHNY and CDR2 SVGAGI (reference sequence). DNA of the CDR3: TGTGCCAGCAGTTACAGGACAGACAATCAGCCCCAGCATTTT. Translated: CASSYRTDNQPQHF.

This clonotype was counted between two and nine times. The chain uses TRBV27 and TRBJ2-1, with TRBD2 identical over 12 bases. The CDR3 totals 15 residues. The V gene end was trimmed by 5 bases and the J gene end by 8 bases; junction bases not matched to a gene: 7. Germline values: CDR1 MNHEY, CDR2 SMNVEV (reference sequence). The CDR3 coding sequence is TGTGCCAGCAGTAGGGGACTAGCGGGCTTGGATGAGCAGTTCTTC. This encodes CASSRGLAGLDEQFF.

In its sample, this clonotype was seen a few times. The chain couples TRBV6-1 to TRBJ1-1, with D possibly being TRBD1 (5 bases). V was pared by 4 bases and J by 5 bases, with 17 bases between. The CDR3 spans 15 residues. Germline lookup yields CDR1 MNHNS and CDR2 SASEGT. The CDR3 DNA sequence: TGTGCCAGCAGTGTAGAACCTTACAGGTCAACTGAAGCTTTCTTT. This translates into CASSVEPYRSTEAFF.

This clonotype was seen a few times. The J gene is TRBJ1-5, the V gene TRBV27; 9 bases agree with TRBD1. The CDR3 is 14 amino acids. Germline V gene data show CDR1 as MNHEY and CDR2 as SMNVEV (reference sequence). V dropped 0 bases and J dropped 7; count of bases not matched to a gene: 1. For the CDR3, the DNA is TGTGCCAGCAGTTTATCCGGACAGGGGCAGCCCCAGCATTTT. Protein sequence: CASSLSGQGQPQHF.

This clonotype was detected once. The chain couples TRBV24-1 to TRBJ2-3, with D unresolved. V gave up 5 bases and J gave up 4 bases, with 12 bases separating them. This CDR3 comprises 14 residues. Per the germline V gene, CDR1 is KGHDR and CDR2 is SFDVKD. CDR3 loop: CATSVETSADTQYF. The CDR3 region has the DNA TGTGCCACCAGTGTGGAGACAAGCGCAGATACGCAGTATTTT.

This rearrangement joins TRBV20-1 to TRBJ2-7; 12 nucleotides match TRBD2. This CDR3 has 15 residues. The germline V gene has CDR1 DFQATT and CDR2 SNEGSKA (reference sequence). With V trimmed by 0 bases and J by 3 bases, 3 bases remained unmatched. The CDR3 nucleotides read TGCAGTGCTAGAGATCGACTAGCGGGAGACTACGAGCAGTACTTC. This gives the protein CSARDRLAGDYEQYF.

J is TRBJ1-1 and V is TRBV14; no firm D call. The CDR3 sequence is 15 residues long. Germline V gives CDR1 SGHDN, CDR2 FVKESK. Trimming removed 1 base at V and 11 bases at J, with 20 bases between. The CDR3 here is CASSQGWQLDPRAFF. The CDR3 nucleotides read TGTGCCAGCAGCCAAGGGTGGCAGTTAGACCCAAGGGCTTTCTTT. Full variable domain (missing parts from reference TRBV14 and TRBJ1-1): EAGVTQFPSHSVIEKGQTVTLRCDPISGHDNLYWYRRVMGKEIKFLLHFVKESKQDESGMPNNRFLAERTGGTYSTLKVQPAELEDSGVYFCASSQGWQLDPRAFFGQGTRLTVV.

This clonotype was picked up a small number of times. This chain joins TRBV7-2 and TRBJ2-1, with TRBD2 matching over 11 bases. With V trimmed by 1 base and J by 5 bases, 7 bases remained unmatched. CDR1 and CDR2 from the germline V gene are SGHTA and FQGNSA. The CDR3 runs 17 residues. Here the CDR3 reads CASSLVPGLAEDNEQFF. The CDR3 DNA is TGTGCCAGCAGCTTAGTACCGGGACTAGCGGAGGACAATGAGCAGTTCTTC.

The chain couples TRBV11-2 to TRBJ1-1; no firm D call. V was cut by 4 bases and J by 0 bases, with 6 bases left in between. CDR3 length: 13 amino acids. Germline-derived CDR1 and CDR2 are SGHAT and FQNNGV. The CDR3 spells CASSWRMNTEAFF. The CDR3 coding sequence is TGTGCCAGCAGCTGGAGAATGAACACTGAAGCTTTCTTT.

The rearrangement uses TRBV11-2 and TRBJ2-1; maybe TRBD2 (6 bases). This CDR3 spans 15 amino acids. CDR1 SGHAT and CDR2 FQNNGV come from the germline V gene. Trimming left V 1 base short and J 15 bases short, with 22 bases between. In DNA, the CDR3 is TGTGCCAGCAGCTTAGGGCTAGCGTTAGGAAATGAGGGGTTCTTC. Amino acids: CASSLGLALGNEGFF. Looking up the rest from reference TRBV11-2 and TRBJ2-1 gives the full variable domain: EAGVAQSPRYKIIEKRQSVAFWCNPISGHATLYWYQQILGQGPKLLIQFQNNGVVDDSQLPKDRFSAERLKGVDSTLKIQPAKLEDSAVYLCASSLGLALGNEGFFGPGTRLTVL.